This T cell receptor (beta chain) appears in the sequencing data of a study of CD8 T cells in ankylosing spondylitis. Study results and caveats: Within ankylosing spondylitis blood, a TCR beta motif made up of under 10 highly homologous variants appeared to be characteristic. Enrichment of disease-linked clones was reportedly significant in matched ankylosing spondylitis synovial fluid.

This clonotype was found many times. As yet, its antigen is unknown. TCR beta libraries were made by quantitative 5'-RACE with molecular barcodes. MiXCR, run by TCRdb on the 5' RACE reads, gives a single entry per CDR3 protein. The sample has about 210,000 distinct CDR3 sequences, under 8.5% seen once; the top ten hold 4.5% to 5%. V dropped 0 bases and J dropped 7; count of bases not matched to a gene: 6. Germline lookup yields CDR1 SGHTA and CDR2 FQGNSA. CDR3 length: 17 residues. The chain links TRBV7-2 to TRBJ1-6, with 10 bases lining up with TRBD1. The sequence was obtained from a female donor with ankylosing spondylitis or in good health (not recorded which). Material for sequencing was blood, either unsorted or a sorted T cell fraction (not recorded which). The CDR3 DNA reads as TGTGCCAGCAGCTTAGCCGGGACAGGGGTGTGGAATTCACCCCTCCACTTT. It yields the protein CASSLAGTGVWNSPLHF.